The clone carrying this T cell receptor beta chain was seen a few times. Its antigen remains unknown. The data originate from a study of T-cell memory formation after mild COVID-19. TCRdb processed the 5' RACE reads anew with MiXCR; each CDR3 protein has one entry. Of about 560,000 distinct CDR3 sequences in the sample, approximately 18% were seen once. The CDR3 runs 15 residues. V lost 2 bases to trimming and J lost 0 bases, with 11 bases between them. Per the germline V gene, CDR1 is MNHEY and CDR2 is SVGAGI. Study-level results: Prior to infection, memory already included some responding clones, suggesting cross-reactive memory joined. Contracting CD8+ clones were enriched in EMRA, CD4+ mainly in CM and EM.

The gene calls are TRBV6-5 and TRBJ2-7; no clear D gene. The sequenced sample was PBMCs or a T cell subset sorted from them (not recorded which). The TCR sequence derives from an adult woman who had mild COVID-19 (a few samples of this study predate the infection). Cell type and time point are not known. The CDR3 DNA follows: TGTGCCAGCAGTTACAGAGACACCGCCTCCTACGAGCAGTACTTC. Its protein product is CASSYRDTASYEQYF.